Sequencing of this TCR beta chain was carried out in a study of T cells in localized non-small cell lung cancer. Study results and limitations: Appearance in adjacent lung was seen for a median approximately 58 of the top 100 tumor clones. A single tumor region was sequenced, leaving heterogeneity possible. Adjacent uninvolved lung had the highest clonality, suggesting focused antigen responses.

The V and J ends lost 3 bases and 4 bases, in that order; junction bases with no gene match: 7. The CDR3 totals 17 residues. The V gene's germline CDR1 is LNHDA and CDR2 SQIVND (reference sequence). Clones were read by immunoSEQ multiplex PCR, and TCRdb kept only the in-frame ones, dropping some. The sample yields nearly 25,000 clones, approximately 90% seen once. With respect to this clone: Its antigen remains unidentified.

The sequencing here drew on peripheral blood, taken before any cancer treatment. This receptor was obtained from a woman aged 35 to 69 with stage I lung adenocarcinoma. The J gene is TRBJ2-3, the V gene TRBV19, with 13 bases fitting TRBD2. The CDR3: CASSITGLAGAADTQYF. Here the CDR3 DNA reads TGTGCCAGTAGTATCACAGGACTAGCGGGAGCGGCAGATACGCAGTATTTT.